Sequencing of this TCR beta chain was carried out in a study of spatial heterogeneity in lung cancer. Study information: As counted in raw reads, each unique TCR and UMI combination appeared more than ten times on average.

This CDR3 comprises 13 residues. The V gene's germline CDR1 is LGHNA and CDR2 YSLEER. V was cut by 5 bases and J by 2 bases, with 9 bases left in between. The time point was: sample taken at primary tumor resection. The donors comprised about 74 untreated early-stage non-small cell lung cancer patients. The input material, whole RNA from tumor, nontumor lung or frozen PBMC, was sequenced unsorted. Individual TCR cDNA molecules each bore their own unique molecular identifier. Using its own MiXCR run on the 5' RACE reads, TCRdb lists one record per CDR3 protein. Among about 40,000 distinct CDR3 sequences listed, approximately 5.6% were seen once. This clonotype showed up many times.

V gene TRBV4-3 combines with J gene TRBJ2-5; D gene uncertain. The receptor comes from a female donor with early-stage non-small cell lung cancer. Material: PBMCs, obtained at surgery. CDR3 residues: CASSFSGQETQYF. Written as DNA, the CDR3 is TGCGCCAGCAGCTTCTCCGGGCAAGAGACCCAGTACTTC.